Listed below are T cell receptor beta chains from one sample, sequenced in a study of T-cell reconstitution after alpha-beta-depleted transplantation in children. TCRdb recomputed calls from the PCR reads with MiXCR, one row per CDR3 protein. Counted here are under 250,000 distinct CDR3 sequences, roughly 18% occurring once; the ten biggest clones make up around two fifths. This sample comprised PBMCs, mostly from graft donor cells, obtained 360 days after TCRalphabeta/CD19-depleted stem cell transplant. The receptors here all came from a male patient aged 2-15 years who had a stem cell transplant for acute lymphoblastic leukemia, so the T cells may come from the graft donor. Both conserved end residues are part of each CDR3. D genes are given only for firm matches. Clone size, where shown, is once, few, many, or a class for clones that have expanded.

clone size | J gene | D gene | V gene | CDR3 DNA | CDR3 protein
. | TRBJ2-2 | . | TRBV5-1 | TGCGCCAGCACCCACCTTAGCGGCTCGAACACCGGGGAGCTGTTTTTT | CASTHLSGSNTGELFF
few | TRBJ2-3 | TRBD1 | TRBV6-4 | TGTGCCAGCAGTCGACAGGGGAGCGCAGATACGCAGTATTTT | CASSRQGSADTQYF
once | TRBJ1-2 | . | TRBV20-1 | TGCAGTGCTAGAAGGTTGAGGGCGAGGAACTATGGCTACACCTTC | CSARRLRARNYGYTF
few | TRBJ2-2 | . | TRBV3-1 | TGTGCCAGCAGCCAGTTGTTTGGGGGCAGTGCTTACACCGGGGAGCTGTTTTTT | CASSQLFGGSAYTGELFF
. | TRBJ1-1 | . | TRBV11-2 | TGTGCCAGCACCCCCGGCGACAGGAACACTGAAGCTTTCTTT | CASTPGDRNTEAFF
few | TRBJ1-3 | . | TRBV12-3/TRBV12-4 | TGTGCCAGCAGTTTACAGGAGATAGGTGGAAACACCATATATTTT | CASSLQEIGGNTIYF
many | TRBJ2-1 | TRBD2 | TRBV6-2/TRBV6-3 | TGTGCCAGCCGTGGACTAGCAACAAGCAATGAGCAGTTCTTC | CASRGLATSNEQFF
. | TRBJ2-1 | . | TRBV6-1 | TGTGCCAGCAGTGTAACAGGATTCCTCTCCTACAATGAGCAGTTCTTC | CASSVTGFLSYNEQFF
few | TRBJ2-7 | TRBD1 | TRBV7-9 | TGTGCCAGCAGCTCGAACAGGGGTCGCGACTACGAGCAGTACTTC | CASSSNRGRDYEQYF
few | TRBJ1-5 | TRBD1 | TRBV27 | TGTGCCAGCAGTTTAGGGGACAGTTATCAGCCCCAGCATTTT | CASSLGDSYQPQHF
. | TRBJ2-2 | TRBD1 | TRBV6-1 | TGTGCCAGCAGTCGGATCATACAGGGGGACACCGGGGAGCTGTTTTTT | CASSRIIQGDTGELFF
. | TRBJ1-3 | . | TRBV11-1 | TGTGCCAGCAGCCTCCCTCGGGGCACCATATATTTT | CASSLPRGTIYF
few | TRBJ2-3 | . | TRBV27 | TGTGCCAGCAGCCGCCCCACAGATACGCAGTATTTT | CASSRPTDTQYF
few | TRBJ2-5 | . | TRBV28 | TGTGCCAGCAGTTTATCCCGGGTTTGGGAGACCCAGTACTTC | CASSLSRVWETQYF
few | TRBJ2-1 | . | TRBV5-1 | TGCGCCAGCCAAAAAGGAACCCAGGGGGGCAATGAGCAGTTCTTC | CASQKGTQGGNEQFF
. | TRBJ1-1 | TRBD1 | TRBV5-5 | TGTGCCAGCAGAAAGGGACAGGGAGACGGCTGGACTGAAGCTTTCTTT | CASRKGQGDGWTEAFF
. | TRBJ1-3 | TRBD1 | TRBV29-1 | TGCAGCGTCCGGACAGGTGGGGGTCTCCTCTCTGGAAACACCATATATTTT | CSVRTGGGLLSGNTIYF
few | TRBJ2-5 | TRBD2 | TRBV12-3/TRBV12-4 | TGTGCCAGCAGTTTAAGGGAGGGCGAGACCCAGTACTTC | CASSLREGETQYF
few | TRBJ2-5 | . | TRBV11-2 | TGTGCCAGCAGCACACCGGGGGTGCCAGAGACCCAGTACTTC | CASSTPGVPETQYF
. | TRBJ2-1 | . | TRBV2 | TGTGCCAGCAAGTATCAGAGGGGGGGTAACAATGAGCAGTTCTTC | CASKYQRGGNNEQFF
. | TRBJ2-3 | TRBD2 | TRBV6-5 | TGTGCCAGCAGTTATCAACATAGCGGGGGGGCATCAGATACGCAGTATTTT | CASSYQHSGGASDTQYF
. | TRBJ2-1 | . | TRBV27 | TGTGCCAGCAGTCGCGACAGAGCCCTCTACAATGAGCAGTTCTTC | CASSRDRALYNEQFF
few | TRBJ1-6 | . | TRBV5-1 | TGCGCCAGCAGCTTGGGGGGGACGTCGGTGAACAGAAAGAATTCACCCCTCCACTTT | CASSLGGTSVNRKNSPLHF
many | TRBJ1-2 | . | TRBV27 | TGTGCCAGCACAAAGGGGAACTATGGCTACACCTTC | CASTKGNYGYTF
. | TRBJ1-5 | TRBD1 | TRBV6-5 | TGTGCCAGCAGTTACTCAGGGACAGGAGGGGATCAGCCCCAGCATTTT | CASSYSGTGGDQPQHF
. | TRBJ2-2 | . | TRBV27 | TGTGCCAGCAGACCTAGGGGACGAAGGCCGGACACCGGGGAGCTGTTTTTT | CASRPRGRRPDTGELFF
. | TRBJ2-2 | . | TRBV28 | TGTGCCAGCCATAGAACAGGGAACGGGGAGCTGTTTTTT | CASHRTGNGELFF
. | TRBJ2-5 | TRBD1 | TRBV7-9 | TGTGCCAGCAGGACAGGGGGCCCAGAGACCCAGTACTTC | CASRTGGPETQYF
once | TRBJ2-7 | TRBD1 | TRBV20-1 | TGCAGTGCTAGAGATAAATCCGGGACAGGGGGCTACGAGCAGTACTTC | CSARDKSGTGGYEQYF
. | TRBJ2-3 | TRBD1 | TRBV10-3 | TGTGCCATCAGTGGGACAGGTAGCACAGATACGCAGTATTTT | CAISGTGSTDTQYF
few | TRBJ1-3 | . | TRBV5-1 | TGCGCCAGCAGCTCGGCAACCGCTGGAAACACCATATATTTT | CASSSATAGNTIYF
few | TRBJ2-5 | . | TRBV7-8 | TGTGCCAGCAGCCCCACTATTCGGGAATGGGAGACCCAGTACTTC | CASSPTIREWETQYF
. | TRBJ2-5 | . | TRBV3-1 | TGTGCCAGCAGCCAAATTGGGGGTGCGGAGACCCAGTACTTC | CASSQIGGAETQYF
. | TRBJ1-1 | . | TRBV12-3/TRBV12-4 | TGTGCCTCTTGGGGGGGCCCCGAACTGAGCATGGCTTTCTTT | CASWGGPELSMAFF
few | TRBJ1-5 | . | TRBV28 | TGTGCCAGCACCATGTCCCTCGGGAGCAATCAGCCCCAGCATTTT | CASTMSLGSNQPQHF
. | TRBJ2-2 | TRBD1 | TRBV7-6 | TGTGCCAGCAGCGACGGACAGGGGAACACCGGGGAGCTGTTTTTT | CASSDGQGNTGELFF
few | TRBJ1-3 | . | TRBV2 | TGTGCCAGCAGGGGGGCAGACGCAGGAAACACCATATATTTT | CASRGADAGNTIYF
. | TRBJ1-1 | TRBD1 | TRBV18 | TGTGCCAGCTCACCTCCTACAGGGGGTAGGGGCACTGAAGCTTTCTTT | CASSPPTGGRGTEAFF
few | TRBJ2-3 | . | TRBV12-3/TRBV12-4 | TGTGCCAGCAGTTTGCCCCCAGGGAATAATACGCAGTATTTT | CASSLPPGNNTQYF
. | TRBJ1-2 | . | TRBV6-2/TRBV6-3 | TGTGCCAGCAGCCCCGTTACAGGTCACGGCTACACCTTC | CASSPVTGHGYTF
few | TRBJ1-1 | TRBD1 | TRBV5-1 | TGCGCCAGCAGCCGGGACAGCACTGAAGCTTTCTTT | CASSRDSTEAFF
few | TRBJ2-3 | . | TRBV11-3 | TGTGCCAGCAGCTTAGTTGGGGTGGGGAGCACAGATACGCAGTATTTT | CASSLVGVGSTDTQYF
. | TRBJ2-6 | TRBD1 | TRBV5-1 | TGCGCCAGCAGCAGGACAGGGGACCGCTCTGGGGCCAACGTCCTGACTTTC | CASSRTGDRSGANVLTF
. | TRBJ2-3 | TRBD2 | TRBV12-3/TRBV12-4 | TGTGCCAGCAGGGGACTAGCGGGGGGGTCCCGCACAGATACGCAGTATTTT | CASRGLAGGSRTDTQYF
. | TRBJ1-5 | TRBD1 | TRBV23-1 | TGCGCCAGCGGCCCGGACAGGGCGGTGGTGAATCAGCCCCAGCATTTT | CASGPDRAVVNQPQHF